The 25 T cell receptor beta chains in this list originate from one sample, sequenced in a study of T cell responses to AZD1222 COVID-19 vaccine. Profiled with immunoSEQ multiplex PCR; TCRdb holds only in-frame clones, not every one. The data hold about 150,000 clones, with about 86% observed a single time. The source material was peripheral blood, sampled on day 0 of MenACWY control vaccination. These receptors came from an adult in good health.

This clone turned up a few times. The chain links TRBV30 to TRBJ1-1; TRBD1 is a possible D gene (6 bases). V was pared by 3 bases and J by 1 base, with 15 bases between. The CDR3 has 15 residues. Germline V gene data show CDR1 as GTSNPN and CDR2 as SVGIG (reference sequence). In DNA, the CDR3 is TGTGCCTGGAGGGACTCCGGGACACCGAACACTGAAGCTTTCTTT. Amino acids: CAWRDSGTPNTEAFF.

The genes are TRBV10-2 and TRBJ2-7; D possibly corresponds to TRBD2 (5 bases). Trimming shortened V by 5 bases and J by 0 bases, and 8 bases separated the two germline ends. The CDR3 sequence is 13 residues long. From germline, CDR1 is WSHSY and CDR2 SAAADI. CDR3 DNA: TGCGCCAGCAGTCCGGGAAGCTCCTACGAGCAGTACGTC. Protein: CASSPGSSYEQYV.

This clone was seen only a few times. This chain links TRBV24-1 with TRBJ1-4, with unresolved D. The V gene's germline CDR1 is KGHDR and CDR2 SFDVKD. V was trimmed by 1 base and J by 8 bases, leaving 16 bases between them. The CDR3 runs 16 residues. In DNA form, the CDR3 reads TGTGCCACCAGTGATTTCGGCACGGCCCTTAAGGAAAAACTGTTTTTT. Its translation is CATSDFGTALKEKLFF.

This clone turned up a few times. V is TRBV7-9 and J is TRBJ1-1; D is ambiguous. Between the trimmed V and J ends, which lost 7 bases and 7 bases, there was a span of 13 bases. Germline V gene lookup returns CDR1 SEHNR and CDR2 FQNEAQ (reference sequence). This CDR3 comprises 12 residues. The CDR3 nucleotides are TGTGCCAGCAACCGTATAGAACTTGAAGCTTTCTTT. It is translated as CASNRIELEAFF.

V usage is TRBV27 and J usage is TRBJ1-1, with 7 bases that match TRBD1. Germline trimming cut 8 bases from V and 1 base from J; bases unmatched to any gene: 4. Germline V gene lookup returns CDR1 MNHEY and CDR2 SMNVEV (reference sequence). CDR3 length: 13 amino acids. The CDR3 reads CASQDRRNTEAFF. The DNA for the CDR3 is TGTGCCAGCCAGGACAGGAGGAACACTGAAGCTTTCTTT.

This clone appeared a few times. The V gene is TRBV4-1, the J gene TRBJ2-1, with TRBD2 as a possible D gene (6 bases). The CDR3 has 20 amino acids. Looked up from germline, CDR1 is MGHRA and CDR2 is YSYEKL. V gave up 3 bases and J gave up 8 bases, with 32 bases separating them. This CDR3 is CASSQGRSGLAPQKGDEQFF. CDR3 coding DNA: TGCGCCAGCAGCCAGGGACGGAGCGGGTTAGCCCCTCAGAAGGGAGATGAGCAGTTCTTC.

The V and J genes are TRBV27 and TRBJ1-5, with D possibly TRBD1 on 5 matching bases. The CDR3 loop spans 14 amino acids. V shed 6 bases and J shed 7 bases, with 16 bases lying between them. Germline V gives CDR1 MNHEY, CDR2 SMNVEV (reference sequence). The CDR3 protein is CASRLLGGAQPQHF. Here the CDR3 DNA reads TGTGCCAGCAGGCTATTGGGAGGGGCCCAGCCCCAGCATTTT.

This clone has more than one count but fewer than ten. V usage is TRBV29-1 and J usage is TRBJ2-3; D is perhaps TRBD2 (6 bases). Trimming removed 7 bases at V and 6 bases at J, with 20 bases between. This CDR3 is built from 14 residues. Germline V gene sequence: CDR1 SQVTM, CDR2 ANQGSEA. The CDR3 region is CSAETRFGSDTQYF. As DNA, the CDR3 is TGCAGCGCTGAGACTAGGTTTGGAAGTGATACGCAGTATTTT.

This clone was counted only a few times. The V and J genes are TRBV5-1 and TRBJ2-2; D remains ambiguous. The CDR3 sequence is 16 residues long. V lost 0 bases, J lost 2 bases, and 11 bases lay in between. CDR1 is SGHRS and CDR2 is YFSETQ in the germline V gene. The CDR3 DNA sequence: TGCGCCAGCAGCTTGGCCTCTGTTTCCAACACCGGGGAGCTGTTTTTT. Its translation: CASSLASVSNTGELFF.

The rearrangement joins TRBV6-2 or TRBV6-3 to TRBJ2-7; perhaps TRBD1 as D (5 bases). The germline CDR1 and CDR2 sequences are MNHEY and SVGEGT. The CDR3 covers 13 residues. Trimming took 4 bases from V and 6 from J, leaving 13 bases between them. The CDR3 DNA is TGTGCCAGCAGTTTAGGCAGGGCGGCCGAGCAGTACTTC. This sequence encodes CASSLGRAAEQYF.

The CDR3 sequence: CASSQEPSGSSYNEQFF. CDR3 DNA sequence: TGCGCCAGCAGCCAAGAACCTAGCGGGAGCTCCTACAATGAGCAGTTCTTC. The J gene is TRBJ2-1, the V gene TRBV4-3, with 10 bases matching TRBD2. The CDR3 loop spans 17 amino acids. J gave up 0 bases and V 0 bases, and 2 bases lay outside the gene matches. Germline CDR1 and CDR2: LGHNA and YSLEER.

V is TRBV7-2 and J is TRBJ1-5; 8 bases agree with TRBD1. With 5 bases clipped from V and 10 bases from J, the junction kept 10 bases outside the gene matches. Germline V gene sequence: CDR1 SGHTA, CDR2 FQGNSA. The CDR3 length is 14 residues. The CDR3 DNA follows: TGTGCCAGCAGCGAACAGGGGGATAGAGGCCCCCAGCATTTT. Protein product: CASSEQGDRGPQHF. Full variable domain (remainder filled in from reference TRBV7-2 and TRBJ1-5): GAGVSQSPSNKVTEKGKDVELRCDPISGHTALYWYRQSLGQGLEFLIYFQGNSAPDKSGLPSDRFSAERTGGSVSTLTIQRTQQEDSAVYLCASSEQGDRGPQHFGDGTRLSIL.

The rearrangement links TRBV6-2 or TRBV6-3 to TRBJ1-2; no reliable D call. Trimming removed 0 bases from V and 4 bases from J, with 9 bases in between. This CDR3 contains 14 residues. Germline CDR1 reads MNHEY; CDR2 reads SVGEGT. Here the CDR3 DNA reads TGTGCCAGCAGTTACTCGCGGGAGGGCTATGGCTACACCTTC. It yields the protein CASSYSREGYGYTF.

This clone showed up just a few times. V usage is TRBV28 and J usage is TRBJ1-2; the D gene is possibly TRBD1 (6 bases). The CDR3 loop spans 11 amino acids. Germline CDR1 MDHEN, CDR2 SYDVKM. V shed 5 bases and J shed 8 bases, with 9 bases lying between them. For the CDR3, the DNA is TGTGCCAGCAGTCTCGACAGGGGCTACACCTTC. Amino acids: CASSLDRGYTF.

As for this clone: Distinct nucleotide sequences in the sample also encode this CDR3. The chain combines TRBV6-5 with TRBJ1-5; the D is unclear. V was shortened by 0 bases and J by 6 bases, with 6 bases between the two germline ends. The CDR3 is 13 amino acids. CDR1 MNHEY and CDR2 SVGAGI come from the germline V gene. The CDR3 spells CASSYSKSQPQHF. The CDR3 DNA reads TGTGCCAGCAGTTACTCCAAGAGTCAGCCCCAGCATTTT.

There are a few counts of this clone. The V gene is TRBV5-1, the J gene TRBJ2-2; possible D gene TRBD2, 5 bases. The CDR3 has 16 amino acids. Per the germline V gene, CDR1 is SGHRS and CDR2 is YFSETQ. V lost 2 bases and J lost 2, with 13 bases in between. DNA of the CDR3: TGCGCCAGCAGCTTAAGTTTCCGGGGAAACACCGGGGAGCTGTTTTTT. Amino acids: CASSLSFRGNTGELFF.

This clone was counted only a few times. The rearrangement links TRBV23-1 to TRBJ2-5; D is undetermined. TRBV23-1 is an ORF, with its function uncertain. The V gene lost 4 bases and the J gene lost 0 bases, with 6 bases spanning the gap. The CDR3 loop spans 13 amino acids. The CDR3, as DNA: TGCGCCAGCAGTCCCAGGTACCAAGAGACCCAGTACTTC. Protein product: CASSPRYQETQYF.

This clone has a single count. V gene TRBV18 combines with J gene TRBJ1-1; TRBD1 is a possible D gene (6 bases). CDR3 length equals 14 residues. CDR1 and CDR2 from the germline V gene are KGHSH and LQKENI. V gave up 5 bases and J gave up 3 bases, with 13 bases separating them. The CDR3 DNA reads as TGTGCCAGCTCATCCTTAGGGGGGGACACTGAAGCTTTCTTT. Protein: CASSSLGGDTEAFF.

This chain joins TRBV27 and TRBJ2-3; D is undetermined. This CDR3 is built from 17 residues. V dropped 2 bases and J dropped 3 bases, with 18 bases sitting between them. From germline, CDR1 is MNHEY and CDR2 SMNVEV (reference sequence). Here the CDR3 reads CASSLGFRTDRTDTQYF. The CDR3 coding sequence is TGTGCCAGCAGTTTAGGTTTCAGGACGGATAGAACAGATACGCAGTATTTT.

The gene calls are TRBV5-5 and TRBJ1-2; possible D gene TRBD1, 5 bases. From germline, CDR1 is SGHKS and CDR2 YYEKEE (reference sequence). This CDR3 has 14 amino acids. V was cut by 2 bases and J by 8 bases, with 16 bases left in between. As DNA, the CDR3 is TGTGCCAGCAGCTTCTCGCGCGGGGCTGGGGGCTACACCTTC. Translation: CASSFSRGAGGYTF.

The V gene is TRBV6-6, the J gene TRBJ2-1; D possibly uses TRBD1 or TRBD2 (6 bases each). V was clipped by 6 bases and J by 7 bases, with 16 bases between them. Germline-derived CDR1 and CDR2 are MNHNY and SVGAGI (reference sequence). This CDR3 region has 14 residues. The CDR3 nucleotides read TGTGCCAGCAGGGAAAGGGGGGCCTGGAATGAGCAGTTCTTC. Amino acid sequence: CASRERGAWNEQFF.

The chain combines TRBV10-3 with TRBJ1-1; D is possibly TRBD1 (5 bases). Germline CDR1 reads ENHRY; CDR2 reads SYGVKD. The V end lost 4 bases, the J end lost 1 base, and 7 bases lay between the germline ends. This CDR3 is 13 amino acids long. CDR3 nucleotide sequence: TGTGCCATCAGTGCGGGGGGGAACACTGAAGCTTTCTTT. Its translation: CAISAGGNTEAFF.

The J gene is TRBJ2-1, the V gene TRBV4-2; D remains unclear. V was cut by 0 bases and J by 7 bases, with 13 bases left in between. The CDR3 is made up of 15 amino acids. Germline V CDR1 and CDR2: LGHNA, YNFKEQ. CDR3 sequence reads: CASSQDWDLDNEQFF. The CDR3 DNA sequence: TGTGCCAGCAGCCAAGATTGGGATCTCGATAATGAGCAGTTCTTC.

The chain couples TRBV5-1 to TRBJ2-2; D unresolved. The CDR3 is 12 amino acids. Germline CDR1 reads SGHRS; CDR2 reads YFSETQ. V dropped 5 bases and J dropped 1 base, with 3 bases sitting between them. The CDR3 protein is CASRQNTGELFF. The CDR3 region has the DNA TGCGCCAGCAGACAGAACACCGGGGAGCTGTTTTTT.

This clone was counted a few times. A read error may account for a junction end that differs from germline. The rearrangement links TRBV6-5 to TRBJ2-7; TRBD2 matches at 9 bases. Germline V lookup: CDR1 MNHEY, CDR2 SVGAGI. The CDR3 spans 14 residues. The CDR3 region has the DNA TGTGCCCGCGGGGGGGAGGAGATCTCCCACGAGCAGTACTTC. Translated, it gives CARGGEEISHEQYF.